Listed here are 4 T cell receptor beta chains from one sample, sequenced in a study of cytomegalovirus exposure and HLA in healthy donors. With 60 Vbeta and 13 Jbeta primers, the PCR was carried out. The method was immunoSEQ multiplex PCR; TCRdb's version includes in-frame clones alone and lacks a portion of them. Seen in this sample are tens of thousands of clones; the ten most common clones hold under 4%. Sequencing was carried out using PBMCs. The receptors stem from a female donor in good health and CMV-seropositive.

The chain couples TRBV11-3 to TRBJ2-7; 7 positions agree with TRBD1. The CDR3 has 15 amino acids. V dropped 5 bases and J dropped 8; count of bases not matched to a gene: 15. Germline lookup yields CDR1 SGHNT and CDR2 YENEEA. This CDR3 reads CASSRDPDRVGQQYF. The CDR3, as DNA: TGTGCCAGCAGCCGCGACCCCGACAGGGTGGGACAGCAGTACTTC.

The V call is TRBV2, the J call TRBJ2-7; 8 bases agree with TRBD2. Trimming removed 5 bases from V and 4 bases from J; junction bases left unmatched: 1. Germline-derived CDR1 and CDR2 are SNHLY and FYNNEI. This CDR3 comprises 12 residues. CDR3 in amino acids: CASSSGGYEQYF. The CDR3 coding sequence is TGTGCCAGCAGTTCGGGAGGGTACGAGCAGTACTTC.

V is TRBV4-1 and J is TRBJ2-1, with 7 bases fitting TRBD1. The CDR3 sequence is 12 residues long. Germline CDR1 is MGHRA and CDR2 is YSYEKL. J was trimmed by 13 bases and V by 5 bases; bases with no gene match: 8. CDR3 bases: TGCGCCAGCAGCTTCGTCCGGGACAGACAGTTCTTC. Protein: CASSFVRDRQFF.

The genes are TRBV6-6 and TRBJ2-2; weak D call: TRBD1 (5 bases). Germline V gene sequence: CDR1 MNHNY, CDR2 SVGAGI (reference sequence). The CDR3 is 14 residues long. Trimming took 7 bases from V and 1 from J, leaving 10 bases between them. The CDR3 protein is CASMWGRNTGELFF. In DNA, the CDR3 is TGTGCCAGCATGTGGGGCCGGAACACCGGGGAGCTGTTTTTT.